This T cell receptor (beta chain) comes out of a study of blood T cell repertoires in COVID-19. Overall study: T cells, B-cell-depleted T cells, or PBMCs supplied cDNA or gDNA.

This table comes from immunoSEQ multiplex PCR, and its TCRdb copy is limited to in-frame clones, with some not included. The sample has about 420,000 clones, around 90% seen once. The V gene end was trimmed by 6 bases and the J gene end by 4 bases; junction bases not matched to a gene: 9. The germline CDR1 and CDR2 sequences are LGHDT and YNNKEL (reference sequence). This CDR3 region has 16 residues. Patients in Seattle were enrolled during active infection, then followed longitudinally. This TCR came from a man between 18 and 35 years old with COVID-19, enrolled during active disease. Material: peripheral blood. The chain links TRBV3-1 (or the pseudogene TRBV3-2) to TRBJ2-2; 9 bases are a match to TRBD2. In nucleotides, the CDR3 is TGTGCCAGCAGTCCCCGACTAGCGGCCTCCACCGGGGAGCTGTTTTTT. Translation gives CASSPRLAASTGELFF.